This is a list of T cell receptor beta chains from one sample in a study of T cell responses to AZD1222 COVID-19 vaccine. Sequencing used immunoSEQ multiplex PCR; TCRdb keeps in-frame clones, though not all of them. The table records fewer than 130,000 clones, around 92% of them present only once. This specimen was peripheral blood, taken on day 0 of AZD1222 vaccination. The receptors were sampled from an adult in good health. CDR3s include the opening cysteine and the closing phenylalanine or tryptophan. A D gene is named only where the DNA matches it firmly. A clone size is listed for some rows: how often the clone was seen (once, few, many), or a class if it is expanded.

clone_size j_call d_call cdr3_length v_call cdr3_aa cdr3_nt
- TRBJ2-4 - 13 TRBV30 CASERQVGGIQYF TGTGCCTCTGAGAGACAGGTTGGGGGCATTCAGTACTTC
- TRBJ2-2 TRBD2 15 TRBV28 CASSLTSQNTGELFF TGTGCCAGCAGTTTGACTAGCCAGAACACCGGGGAGCTGTTTTTT
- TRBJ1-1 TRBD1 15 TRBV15 CATSRKAQGATEAFF TGTGCCACCAGCAGAAAGGCGCAGGGGGCTACTGAAGCTTTCTTT
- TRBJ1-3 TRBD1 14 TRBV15 CATARDRARNTIYF TGTGCCACCGCGCGGGACAGGGCGAGAAACACCATATATTTT
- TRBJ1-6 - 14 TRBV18 CASSPGVYNSPLHF TGTGCCAGCTCACCCGGCGTCTATAATTCACCCCTCCACTTT
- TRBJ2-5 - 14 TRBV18 CASSQVSGEETQYF TGTGCCAGCTCACAAGTCTCGGGGGAAGAGACCCAGTACTTC
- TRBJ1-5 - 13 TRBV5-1 CASSLSVNQPQHF TGCGCCAGCAGCTTGTCAGTGAATCAGCCCCAGCATTTT
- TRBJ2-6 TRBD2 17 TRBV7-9 CASSRSTSFGGANVLTF TGTGCCAGCAGCCGCTCGACTAGCTTCGGTGGGGCCAACGTCCTGACTTTC
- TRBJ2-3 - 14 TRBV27 CASSFGLAGDTQYF TGTGCCAGCAGTTTCGGTCTAGCAGGCGATACGCAGTATTTT
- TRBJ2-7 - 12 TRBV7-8 CASSLVGDEQYF TGTGCCAGCAGCTTAGTAGGGGACGAGCAGTACTTC
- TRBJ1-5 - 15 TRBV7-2 CASSPPRGAGQPQHF TGTGCCAGCAGTCCCCCACGGGGGGCCGGGCAGCCCCAGCATTTT
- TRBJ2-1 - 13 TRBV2 CASSLRGWGEQFF TGTGCCAGCAGTCTCCGGGGGTGGGGAGAGCAGTTCTTC
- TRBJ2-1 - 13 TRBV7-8 CASSSITYYQQFF TGTGCCAGCAGCTCCATCACCTATTATCAGCAGTTCTTC
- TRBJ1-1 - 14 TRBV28 CASSPSTGTREAFF TGTGCCAGCAGTCCATCCACAGGGACGCGTGAAGCTTTCTTT
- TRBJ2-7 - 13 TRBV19 CASSPGSSYEQYF TGTGCCAGTAGTCCCGGAAGCTCCTACGAGCAGTACTTC
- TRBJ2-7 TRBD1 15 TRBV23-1 CASSQNGQGFYEQYF TGCGCCAGCAGTCAAAACGGACAGGGGTTCTACGAGCAGTACTTC
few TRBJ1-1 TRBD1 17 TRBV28 CASSPFSGRGPNTEAFF TGTGCCAGCAGTCCCTTTTCGGGTAGGGGGCCAAACACTGAAGCTTTCTTT
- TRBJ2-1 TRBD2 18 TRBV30 CAWSLGLAGQSSYNEQFF TGTGCCTGGAGTCTGGGACTAGCGGGGCAGAGCTCCTACAATGAGCAGTTCTTC